The 9 T cell receptor beta chains given below trace back to one sample, sequenced in a study of human T cells and chemical hapten exposure. TCRdb re-derived calls from the RACE reads in MiXCR, one entry per CDR3 protein. The data contain 95,000 to 150,000 distinct CDR3 sequences, about 13% of them singletons. The time point denotes: patch test 1, 2 weeks after DPC sensitization. Treatment described: therapeutic diphenylcyclopropenone sensitization with weekly scalp DPC. Source: whole blood, taken in connection with sensitization to the hapten diphenylcyclopropenone (DPC). The receptor set was obtained from a man between 18 and 29 years old with alopecia areata. Some clones in this sample may be carry-over from other donors' samples.

This clonotype occurred a few times. CDR3 sequence: CSAPQGYTF. The CDR3 DNA follows: TGCAGTGCCCCCCAAGGCTACACCTTC. The chain recombines TRBV20-1 with TRBJ1-2, with unresolved D. V dropped 6 bases and J dropped 8 bases, with 7 bases sitting between them. There are 9 residues in the CDR3. The germline V gene encodes CDR1 DFQATT and CDR2 SNEGSKA (reference sequence).

This clonotype was recorded many times. The J gene is TRBJ2-1, the V gene TRBV3-1, with 9 positions matching TRBD2. J lost 7 bases, V lost 3 bases, and 7 bases had no gene match. Germline lookup yields CDR1 LGHDT and CDR2 YNNKEL (reference sequence). The CDR3 extends over 15 amino acids. The DNA of the CDR3 is TGTGCCAGCAGCCACGCGGGGGGGCTTAGGAATGAGCAGTTCTTC. Protein product: CASSHAGGLRNEQFF.

The chain carries TRBV4-3 and TRBJ1-1; 9 bases match TRBD1. In germline, CDR1 is LGHNA, CDR2 YSLEER. V was pared by 3 bases and J by 5 bases, with 13 bases of the junction left unmatched. The CDR3 extends over 17 amino acids. The CDR3 nucleotides read TGCGCCAGCAGCCATCCCACAGGGGGCGCCCGTCAAACTGAAGCTTTCTTT. Amino acid sequence: CASSHPTGGARQTEAFF.

The chain links TRBV9 to TRBJ2-3; 11 bases fit TRBD2. Germline V gene sequence: CDR1 SGDLS, CDR2 YYNGEE. V trimming: 4 bases; J trimming: 6 bases; junction bases outside the gene matches: 10. The CDR3 consists of 16 residues. The CDR3 DNA reads as TGTGCCAGCAGCTTAAGACTAGCGGGGTCATTGGATACGCAGTATTTT. The encoded protein is CASSLRLAGSLDTQYF.

This clonotype was observed a handful of times. This chain uses TRBV6-2 or TRBV6-3 with TRBJ2-7; D is possibly TRBD2 (5 bases). Germline V gene sequence: CDR1 MNHEY, CDR2 SVGEGT. The CDR3 extends over 14 amino acids. V lost 6 bases and J lost 4, with 16 bases in between. In DNA, the CDR3 is TGTGCCAGCAGCCGCGGACTTGGGCTATACGAGCAGTACGTC. This gives the protein CASSRGLGLYEQYV.

The sample holds a few counts of this clonotype. This sequence joins TRBV11-2 and TRBJ2-2; D might be TRBD2 (6 bases). Looked up from germline, CDR1 is SGHAT and CDR2 is FQNNGV. V was cut by 1 base and J by 12 bases, with 12 bases left in between. CDR3 size: 13 residues. CDR3 loop: CASSLGLEGKLFF. The DNA for the CDR3 is TGTGCCAGCAGCTTAGGATTGGAGGGGAAGCTGTTTTTT. Filled out from reference TRBV11-2 and TRBJ2-2, the complete variable domain reads EAGVAQSPRYKIIEKRQSVAFWCNPISGHATLYWYQQILGQGPKLLIQFQNNGVVDDSQLPKDRFSAERLKGVDSTLKIQPAKLEDSAVYLCASSLGLEGKLFFGEGSRLTVL.

This clonotype has ten or more counts. This rearrangement joins TRBV20-1 to TRBJ1-6, with TRBD1 matching over 7 bases. V lost 5 bases and J lost 9; bases outside the gene matches: 10. CDR3 length: 14 residues. CDR1 and CDR2 from the germline V gene are DFQATT and SNEGSKA (reference sequence). As DNA, the CDR3 is TGCAGTGCTGAGACCGGGACAGAGGGTTCACCCCTCCACTTT. Protein product: CSAETGTEGSPLHF.

The V and J genes are TRBV2 and TRBJ2-2, with 11 bases fitting TRBD2. The CDR3 totals 16 residues. Germline loops: CDR1 SNHLY, CDR2 FYNNEI. V shed 4 bases, J shed 5 bases, and the junction held 6 bases outside the gene matches. The CDR3 protein is CASSAQTSGITGELFF. The CDR3 nucleotides read TGTGCCAGCAGTGCCCAGACTAGCGGGATAACCGGGGAGCTGTTTTTT. The full variable domain, in which reference TRBV2 and TRBJ2-2 provide the parts outside the CDR3, is EPEVTQTPSHQVTQMGQEVILRCVPISNHLYFYWYRQILGQKVEFLVSFYNNEISEKSEIFDDQFSVERPDGSNFTLKIRSTKLEDSAMYFCASSAQTSGITGELFFGEGSRLTVL.

The chain couples TRBV5-1 to TRBJ2-5; 7 bases are a match to TRBD2. With 1 base clipped from V and 2 bases from J, the junction kept 2 bases outside the gene matches. This CDR3 is built from 14 residues. Germline V CDR1 and CDR2: SGHRS, YFSETQ. The CDR3 coding sequence is TGCGCCAGCAGCTTGCCGGGACTACAAGAGACCCAGTACTTC. Amino acids: CASSLPGLQETQYF.